Following are 2 T cell receptor beta chains from one sample sequenced in a study of graft-versus-host responses after intestinal transplantation. Clones were read by immunoSEQ multiplex PCR, and TCRdb kept only the in-frame ones, dropping some. Of tens of thousands of clones listed, roughly 90% are singletons. Their recognized antigens are unknown. The sequencing used unstimulated CD4+ T cells sorted from spleen or lymph node cells, collected before intestinal transplant. These receptors came from a human donor who received an intestinal transplant.

The chain combines TRBV2 with TRBJ2-7; D may be TRBD1 (6 bases). Trimming removed 11 bases at V and 7 bases at J, with 21 bases between. The CDR3 has 13 amino acids. Germline V gives CDR1 SNHLY, CDR2 FYNNEI. In DNA, the CDR3 is TGTGCCGGATCGAGACAGGTTACTGGGGAGCAGTACTTC. As protein: CAGSRQVTGEQYF.

The gene calls are TRBV9 and TRBJ1-5; 7 nucleotides agree with TRBD1. Germline-derived CDR1 and CDR2 are SGDLS and YYNGEE. CDR3 length: 15 residues. V shed 5 bases, J shed 3 bases, and the junction held 8 bases outside the gene matches. CDR3 coding DNA: TGTGCCAGCAGTACCAGGGGGTTTCCCAATCAGCCCCAGCATTTT. It encodes CASSTRGFPNQPQHF.